This note documents a single T cell receptor beta chain sequence. The entry originates in a study of blood T cell repertoires in COVID-19. Per germline, CDR1 ENHRY and CDR2 SYGVKD. Trimming took off 4 bases at V and 8 bases at J, with 15 bases between the two ends. This CDR3 contains 14 residues. Which cohort a participant joined came from the clinical history participants gave. Using immunoSEQ multiplex PCR, the repertoire was profiled, and TCRdb retains in-frame clones only, with some absent. Here the sample spans over 100,000 clones, roughly 84% being singletons. The sample was PBMCs or T cells enriched from blood (not recorded which). This receptor was identified in a woman under 40 who had recovered from COVID-19. The chain has TRBV10-3 and TRBJ2-1, with D possibly TRBD2 on 7 matching bases. This CDR3 is CAISAGGGPYEQFF. The CDR3 DNA reads TGTGCCATCAGTGCGGGGGGCGGGCCATATGAGCAGTTCTTC.